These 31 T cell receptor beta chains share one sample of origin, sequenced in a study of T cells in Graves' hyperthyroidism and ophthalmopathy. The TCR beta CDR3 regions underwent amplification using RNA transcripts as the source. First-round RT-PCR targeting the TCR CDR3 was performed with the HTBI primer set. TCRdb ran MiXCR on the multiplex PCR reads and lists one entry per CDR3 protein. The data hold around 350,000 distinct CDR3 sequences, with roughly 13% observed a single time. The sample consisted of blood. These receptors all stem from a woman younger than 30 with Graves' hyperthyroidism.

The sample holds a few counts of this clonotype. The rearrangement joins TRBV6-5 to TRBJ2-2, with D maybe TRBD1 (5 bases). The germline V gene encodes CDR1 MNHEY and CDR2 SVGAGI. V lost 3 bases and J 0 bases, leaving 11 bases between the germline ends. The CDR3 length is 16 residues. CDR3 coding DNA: TGTGCCAGCAGTTATAACAGGAGAGCGAACACCGGGGAGCTGTTTTTT. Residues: CASSYNRRANTGELFF.

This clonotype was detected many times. CDR3: CASSLASGRDNEQFF. The CDR3 DNA is TGTGCCAGCAGTTTAGCTAGCGGGAGGGACAATGAGCAGTTCTTC. V is TRBV12-3 or TRBV12-4 and J is TRBJ2-1, with 11 nucleotides matching TRBD2. The CDR3 has 15 amino acids. The junction had 0 bases not matched to a gene; V was cut back by 0 bases and J by 5 bases.

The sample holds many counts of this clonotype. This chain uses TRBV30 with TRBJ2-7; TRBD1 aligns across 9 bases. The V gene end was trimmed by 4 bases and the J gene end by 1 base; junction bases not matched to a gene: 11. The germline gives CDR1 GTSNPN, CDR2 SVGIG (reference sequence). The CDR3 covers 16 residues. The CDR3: CAWTRPGTGRSYEQYF. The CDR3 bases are TGTGCCTGGACCCGACCTGGGACAGGGCGATCCTACGAGCAGTACTTC.

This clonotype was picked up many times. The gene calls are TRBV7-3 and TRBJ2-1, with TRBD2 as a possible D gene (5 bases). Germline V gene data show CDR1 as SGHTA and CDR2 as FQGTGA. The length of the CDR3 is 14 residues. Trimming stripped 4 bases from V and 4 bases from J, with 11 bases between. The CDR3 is CASSSTTNYNEQFF. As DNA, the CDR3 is TGTGCCAGCAGCTCCACGACTAATTACAATGAGCAGTTCTTC.

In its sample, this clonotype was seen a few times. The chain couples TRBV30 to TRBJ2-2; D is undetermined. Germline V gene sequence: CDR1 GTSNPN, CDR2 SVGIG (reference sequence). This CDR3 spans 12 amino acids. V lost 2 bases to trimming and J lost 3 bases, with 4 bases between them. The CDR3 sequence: CAWSPHTGELFF. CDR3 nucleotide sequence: TGTGCCTGGAGTCCGCACACCGGGGAGCTGTTTTTT.

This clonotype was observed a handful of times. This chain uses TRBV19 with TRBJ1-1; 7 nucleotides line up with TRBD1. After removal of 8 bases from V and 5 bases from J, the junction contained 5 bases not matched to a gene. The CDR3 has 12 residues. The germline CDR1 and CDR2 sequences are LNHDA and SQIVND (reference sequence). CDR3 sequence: CASGTVGTEAFF. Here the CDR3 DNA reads TGTGCCAGTGGGACAGTTGGGACTGAAGCTTTCTTT.

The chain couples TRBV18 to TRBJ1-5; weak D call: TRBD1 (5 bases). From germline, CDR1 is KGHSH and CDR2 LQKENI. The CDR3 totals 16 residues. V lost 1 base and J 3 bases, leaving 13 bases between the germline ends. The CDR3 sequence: CASSPLGGNDNQPQHF. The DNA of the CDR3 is TGTGCCAGCTCACCACTCGGGGGTAACGACAATCAGCCCCAGCATTTT.

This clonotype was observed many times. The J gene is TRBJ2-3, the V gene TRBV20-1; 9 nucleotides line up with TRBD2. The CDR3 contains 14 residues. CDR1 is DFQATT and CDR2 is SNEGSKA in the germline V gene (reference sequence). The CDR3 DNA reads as TGCAGCGCGGACGGGACTAGCAGCACAGATACGCAGTATTTT. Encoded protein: CSADGTSSTDTQYF.

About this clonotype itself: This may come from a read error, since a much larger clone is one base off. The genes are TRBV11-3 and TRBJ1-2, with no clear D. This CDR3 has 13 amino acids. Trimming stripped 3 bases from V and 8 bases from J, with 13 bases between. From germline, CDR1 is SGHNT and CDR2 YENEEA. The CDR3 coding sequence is TGTGCCAGCAGCTTTTCGTTCGGGAACGGCTACACCTTC. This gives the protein CASSFSFGNGYTF. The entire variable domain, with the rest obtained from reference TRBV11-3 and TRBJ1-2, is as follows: EAGVVQSPRYKIIEKKQPVAFWCNPISGHNTLYWYLQNLGQGPELLIRYENEEAVDDSQLPKDRFSAERLKGVDSTLKIQPAELGDSAVYLCASSFSFGNGYTFGSGTRLTVV.

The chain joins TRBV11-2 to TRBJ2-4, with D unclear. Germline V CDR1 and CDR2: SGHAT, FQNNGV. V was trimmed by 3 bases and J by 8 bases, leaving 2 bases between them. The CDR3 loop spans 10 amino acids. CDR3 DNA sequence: TGTGCCAGCAGCTTTGACATTCAGTACTTC. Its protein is CASSFDIQYF. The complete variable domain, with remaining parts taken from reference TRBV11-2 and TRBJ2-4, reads EAGVAQSPRYKIIEKRQSVAFWCNPISGHATLYWYQQILGQGPKLLIQFQNNGVVDDSQLPKDRFSAERLKGVDSTLKIQPAKLEDSAVYLCASSFDIQYFGAGTRLSVL.

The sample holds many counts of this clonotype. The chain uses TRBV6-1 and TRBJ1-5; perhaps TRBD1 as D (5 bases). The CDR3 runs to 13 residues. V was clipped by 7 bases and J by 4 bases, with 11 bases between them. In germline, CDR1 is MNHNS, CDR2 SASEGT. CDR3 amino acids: CASNFQGNQPQHF. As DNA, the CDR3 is TGTGCCAGCAACTTCCAGGGAAATCAGCCCCAGCATTTT.

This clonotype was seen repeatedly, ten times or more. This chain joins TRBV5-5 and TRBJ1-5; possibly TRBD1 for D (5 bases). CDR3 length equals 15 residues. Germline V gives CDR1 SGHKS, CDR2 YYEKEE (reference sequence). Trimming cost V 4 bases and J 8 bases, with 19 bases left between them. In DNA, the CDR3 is TGTGCCAGCAGCCCCGGGGCCACGGGTACGGAGCCCCAGCATTTT. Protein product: CASSPGATGTEPQHF.

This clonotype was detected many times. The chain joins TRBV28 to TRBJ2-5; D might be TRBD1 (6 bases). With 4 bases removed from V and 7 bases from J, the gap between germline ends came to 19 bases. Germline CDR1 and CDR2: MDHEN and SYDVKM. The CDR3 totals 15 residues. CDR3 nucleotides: TGTGCCAGCAGTTGGGTGACAGGCACCGACGGGACCCAGTACTTC. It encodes CASSWVTGTDGTQYF. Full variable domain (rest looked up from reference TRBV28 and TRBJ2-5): DVKVTQSSRYLVKRTGEKVFLECVQDMDHENMFWYRQDPGLGLRLIYFSYDVKMKEKGDIPEGYSVSREKKERFSLILESASTNQTSMYLCASSWVTGTDGTQYFGPGTRLLVL.

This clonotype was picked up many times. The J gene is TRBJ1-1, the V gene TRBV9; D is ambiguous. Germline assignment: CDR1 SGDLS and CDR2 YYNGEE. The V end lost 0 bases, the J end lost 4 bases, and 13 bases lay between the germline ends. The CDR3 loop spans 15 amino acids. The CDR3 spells CASSVGLFVGTEAFF. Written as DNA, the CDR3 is TGTGCCAGCAGCGTAGGCCTCTTCGTAGGCACTGAAGCTTTCTTT.

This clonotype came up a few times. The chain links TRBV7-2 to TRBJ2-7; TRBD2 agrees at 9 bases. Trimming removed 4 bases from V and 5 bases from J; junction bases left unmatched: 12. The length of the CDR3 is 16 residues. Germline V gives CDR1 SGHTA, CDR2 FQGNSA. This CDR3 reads CASSWRPAGGGNEQYF. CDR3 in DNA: TGTGCCAGCAGCTGGAGGCCCGCGGGAGGGGGGAACGAGCAGTACTTC.

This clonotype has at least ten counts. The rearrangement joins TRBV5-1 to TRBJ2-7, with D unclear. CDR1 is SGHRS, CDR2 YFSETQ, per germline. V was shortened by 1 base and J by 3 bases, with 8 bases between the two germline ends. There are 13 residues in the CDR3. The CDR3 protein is CASSLMGIYEQYF. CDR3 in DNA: TGCGCCAGCAGCTTGATGGGTATCTACGAGCAGTACTTC.

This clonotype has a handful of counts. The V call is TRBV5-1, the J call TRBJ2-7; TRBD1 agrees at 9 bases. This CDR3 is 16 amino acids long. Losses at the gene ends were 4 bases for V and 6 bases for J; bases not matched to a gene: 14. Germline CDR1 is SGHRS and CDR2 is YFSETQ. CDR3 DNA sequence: TGCGCCAGCAGCGATAACTACCGGGACAGGGAACGCGAGCAGTACTTC. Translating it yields CASSDNYRDREREQYF.

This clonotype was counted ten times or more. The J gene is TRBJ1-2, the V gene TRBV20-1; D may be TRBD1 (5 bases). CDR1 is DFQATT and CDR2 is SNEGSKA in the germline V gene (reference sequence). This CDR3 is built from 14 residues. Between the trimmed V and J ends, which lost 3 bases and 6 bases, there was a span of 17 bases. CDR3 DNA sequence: TGCAGTGCTAGTCGAGGAGGGCCGGGACATGGCTACACCTTC. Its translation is CSASRGGPGHGYTF.

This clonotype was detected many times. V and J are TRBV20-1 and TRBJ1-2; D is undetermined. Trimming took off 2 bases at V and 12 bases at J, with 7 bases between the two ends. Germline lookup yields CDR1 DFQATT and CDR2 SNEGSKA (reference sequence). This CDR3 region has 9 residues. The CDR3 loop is CSARLFDTF. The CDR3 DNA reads TGCAGTGCTAGACTCTTTGACACCTTC.

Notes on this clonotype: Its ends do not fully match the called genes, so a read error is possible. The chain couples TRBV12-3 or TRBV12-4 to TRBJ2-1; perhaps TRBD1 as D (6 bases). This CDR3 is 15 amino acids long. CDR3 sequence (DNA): TGTGCCAGCAGAGAGGGGCAGGGGACCTACAATGAGCAATTCTTC. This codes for CASREGQGTYNEQFF.

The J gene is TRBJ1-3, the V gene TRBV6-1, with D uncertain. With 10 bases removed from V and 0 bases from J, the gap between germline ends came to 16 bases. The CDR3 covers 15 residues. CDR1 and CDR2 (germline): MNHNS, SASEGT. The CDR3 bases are TGTGCCACCCTGGAACAGCTGAGCTCTGGAAACACCATATATTTT. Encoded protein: CATLEQLSSGNTIYF.

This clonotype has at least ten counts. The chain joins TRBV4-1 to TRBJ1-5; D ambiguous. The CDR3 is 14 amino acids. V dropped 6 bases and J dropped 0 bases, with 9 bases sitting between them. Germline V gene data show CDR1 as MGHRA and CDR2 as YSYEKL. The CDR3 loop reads CASRDIDSNQPQHF. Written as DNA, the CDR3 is TGCGCCAGCAGAGACATCGATAGCAATCAGCCCCAGCATTTT.

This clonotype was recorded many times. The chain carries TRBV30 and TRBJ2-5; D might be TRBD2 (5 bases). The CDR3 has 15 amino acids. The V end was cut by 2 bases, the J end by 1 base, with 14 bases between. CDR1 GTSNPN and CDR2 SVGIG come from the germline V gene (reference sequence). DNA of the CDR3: TGTGCCTGGAGTCTCGGCCGGACTTTCCAAGAGACCCAGTACTTC. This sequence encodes CAWSLGRTFQETQYF.

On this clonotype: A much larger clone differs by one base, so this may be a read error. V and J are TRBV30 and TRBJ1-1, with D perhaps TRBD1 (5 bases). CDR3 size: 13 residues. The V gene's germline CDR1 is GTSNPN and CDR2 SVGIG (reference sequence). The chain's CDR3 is CACKKWGNTVAFF. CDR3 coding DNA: TGTGCCTGCAAAAAGTGGGGGAACACTGTAGCTTTCTTT.

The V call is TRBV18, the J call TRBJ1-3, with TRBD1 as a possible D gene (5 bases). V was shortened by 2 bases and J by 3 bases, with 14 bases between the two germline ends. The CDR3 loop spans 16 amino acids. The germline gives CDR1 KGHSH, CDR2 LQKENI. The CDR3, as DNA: TGTGCCAGCTCACCAGGGGGGTACGGGAATGGAAACACCATATATTTT. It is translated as CASSPGGYGNGNTIYF.

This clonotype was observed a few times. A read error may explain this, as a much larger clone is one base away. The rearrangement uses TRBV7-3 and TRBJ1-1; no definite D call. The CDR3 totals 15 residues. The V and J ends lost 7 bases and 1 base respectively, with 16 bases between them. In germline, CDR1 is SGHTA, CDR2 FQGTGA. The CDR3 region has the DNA TGTGCCAGCACCCTTAATCGGGTGGCGAACACTGAAGCTTTCTTT. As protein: CASTLNRVANTEAFF.

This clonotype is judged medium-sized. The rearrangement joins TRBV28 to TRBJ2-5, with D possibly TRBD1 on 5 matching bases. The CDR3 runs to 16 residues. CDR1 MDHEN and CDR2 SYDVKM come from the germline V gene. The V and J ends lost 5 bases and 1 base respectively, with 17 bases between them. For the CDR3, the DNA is TGTGCCAGCAGTCTCAGGGATAGGGCCGCCCAAGAGACCCAGTACTTC. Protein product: CASSLRDRAAQETQYF.

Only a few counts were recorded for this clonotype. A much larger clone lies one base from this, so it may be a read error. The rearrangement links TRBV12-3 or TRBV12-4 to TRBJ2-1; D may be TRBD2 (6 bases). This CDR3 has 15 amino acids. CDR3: CASSALGGRHNGQFF. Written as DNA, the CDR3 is TGTGCCAGCAGCGCTCTTGGGGGGAGGCACAATGGGCAGTTCTTC.

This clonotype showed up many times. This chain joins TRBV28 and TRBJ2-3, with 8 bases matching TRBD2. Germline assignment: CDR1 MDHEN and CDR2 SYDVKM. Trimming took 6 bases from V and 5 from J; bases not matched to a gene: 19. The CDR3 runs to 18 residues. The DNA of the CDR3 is TGTGCCAGCAGCCGCCTCGGCGTGGCGGGGGGTTTGAGAGATACGCAGTATTTT. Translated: CASSRLGVAGGLRDTQYF.

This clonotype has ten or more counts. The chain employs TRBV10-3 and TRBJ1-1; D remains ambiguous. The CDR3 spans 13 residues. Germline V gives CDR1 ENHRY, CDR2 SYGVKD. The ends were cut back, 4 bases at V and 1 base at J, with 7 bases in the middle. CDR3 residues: CAISGQSNTEAFF. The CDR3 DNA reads TGTGCCATCAGTGGGCAATCGAACACTGAAGCTTTCTTT.

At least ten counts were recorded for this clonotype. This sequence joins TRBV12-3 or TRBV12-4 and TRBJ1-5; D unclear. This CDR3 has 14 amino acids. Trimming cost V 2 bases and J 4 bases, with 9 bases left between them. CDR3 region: CASSLRARNQPQHF. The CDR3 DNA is TGTGCCAGCAGTTTAAGGGCACGAAATCAGCCCCAGCATTTT.